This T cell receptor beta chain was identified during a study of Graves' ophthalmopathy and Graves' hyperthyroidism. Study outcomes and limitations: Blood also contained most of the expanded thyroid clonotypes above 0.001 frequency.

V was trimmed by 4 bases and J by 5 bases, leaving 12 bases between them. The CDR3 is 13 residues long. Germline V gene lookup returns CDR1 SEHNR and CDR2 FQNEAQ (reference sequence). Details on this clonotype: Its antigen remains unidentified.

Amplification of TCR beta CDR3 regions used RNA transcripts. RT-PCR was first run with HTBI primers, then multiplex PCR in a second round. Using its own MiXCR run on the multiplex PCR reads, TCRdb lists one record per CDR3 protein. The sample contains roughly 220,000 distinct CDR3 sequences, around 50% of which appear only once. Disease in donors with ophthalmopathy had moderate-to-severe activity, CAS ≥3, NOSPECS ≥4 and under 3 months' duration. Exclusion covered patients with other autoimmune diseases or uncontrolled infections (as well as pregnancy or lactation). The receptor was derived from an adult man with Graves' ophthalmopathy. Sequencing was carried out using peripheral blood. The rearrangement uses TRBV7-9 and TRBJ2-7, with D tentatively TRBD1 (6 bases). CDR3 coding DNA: TGTGCCAGCAGCTCAGACAGGCTGGACGAGCAGTACTTC. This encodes CASSSDRLDEQYF.